These 27 T cell receptor beta chains were all obtained from the same sample, sequenced in a study of tissue T cells after allogeneic stem cell transplantation. The repertoire was sequenced with immunoSEQ multiplex PCR; TCRdb's copy has only in-frame clones and lacks some. This sample has more than 6,500 clones; under 55% occur once, and the top ten carry less than 7.5%. The time point was: mouse harvest day 7 after allogeneic transplant. The graft held 10^6 splenic CD5+ T cells and 10^7 T-cell-depleted bone marrow cells. What was sequenced was gut tissue. These receptors all stem from a female BALB/c mouse given C57BL/6 T cells with graft-versus-host disease after an allogeneic hematopoietic cell transplant.

This clone was detected only a few times. Mouse gene names and germline throughout. With the read ending 1 residue before the CDR3 end, the germline J gene is used to fill in that end. The J gene is TRBJ2-3, the V gene TRBV13-1, with a possible D match to TRBD1 (6 bases). The V and J ends lost 2 bases and 0 bases respectively, with 13 bases between them. CDR1 and CDR2 from the germline V gene are NSHNY and SYGAGN. The CDR3 consists of 16 residues. The CDR3 here is CASSELDRHSAETLYF. The sequenced part of the CDR3 DNA is TGTGCCAGCAGTGAGCTCGACAGGCATAGTGCAGAAACGCTGTAT.

This clone appeared once. Mouse germline and gene names are used. Coverage ceases 1 residue before the CDR3 finishes, and the germline J gene fills in the end. The genes are TRBV16 and TRBJ1-1; D not certain. This CDR3 comprises 13 residues. Looked up from germline, CDR1 is SGHSA and CDR2 is FRNQAP. Trimming took 5 bases from V and 0 from J, leaving 7 bases between them. The CDR3 bases that were read are TGTGCAAGCAGCCTTCAAGCAAACACAGAAGTCTTC. This translates into CASSLQANTEVF. The entire CDR3 is CASSLQANTEVFF.

This clone was seen a handful of times. The genes are named according to mouse. The CDR3 goes on 1 residue after the read ends, and that part is filled in from the germline J gene. The V and J genes are TRBV16 and TRBJ1-4, with a possible D match to TRBD1 (6 bases). Trimming took 1 base from V and 2 from J, leaving 11 bases between them. The length of the CDR3 is 16 residues. Looked up from germline, CDR1 is SGHSA and CDR2 is FRNQAP. This chain's CDR3 is CASSLGGTKSNERLFF. Partial CDR3 DNA: TGTGCAAGCAGCTTAGGTGGGACAAAATCCAACGAAAGATTATTT.

This clone came up a few times. Gene names are the mouse ones. The read ends 1 residue before the CDR3 terminus; that terminus is restored from the germline J gene. The chain joins TRBV19 to TRBJ2-5; TRBD1 is a possible D gene (5 bases). Germline CDR1 reads FNHDT; CDR2 reads SITEND (reference sequence). The CDR3 length is 13 residues. Deletions cut 5 bases from V and 5 bases from J, with 12 bases between. Incomplete CDR3 DNA: TGTGCCAGCAGCGGACAAGCTTTAGACACCCAGTAC. Amino acid sequence: CASSGQALDTQY. From start to end, the CDR3 is CASSGQALDTQYF.

A note on this clone: Gene names follow the mouse nomenclature. The CDR3 is cut off 1 residue early in the read; its end comes from the germline J gene. The chain links TRBV26 to TRBJ1-5; TRBD1 agrees at 7 bases. The CDR3 loop spans 14 amino acids. The germline V gene encodes CDR1 KGHPV and CDR2 FQNQEV (reference sequence). Trimming cost V 3 bases and J 4 bases; bases outside gene matches: 3. The CDR3 protein is CASSLPGQNQAPLF. CDR3 DNA (partial): TGTGCCAGCAGTCTCCCGGGACAGAACCAGGCTCCGCTT.

This clone ranks as large. These gene names are mouse names. The read ends 1 residue before the CDR3 terminus; that terminus is restored from the germline J gene. The chain links TRBV16 to TRBJ2-2; 10 bases line up with TRBD2. V shed 5 bases and J 2 bases; nucleotides not matched to a gene: 2. Germline V lookup: CDR1 SGHSA, CDR2 FRNQAP. The CDR3 has 15 amino acids. The sequenced CDR3 bases are TGTGCAAGCAGCAAGGACTGGGGGAACACCGGGCAGCTCTAC. Amino acid sequence: CASSKDWGNTGQLY. The CDR3 in full is CASSKDWGNTGQLYF.

A word on this clone: The gene names given are mouse names. CDR3 sequence: CASSDWGGSQNTLYF. CDR3 DNA (partial): TGTGCCAGCAGCGACTGGGGGGGAAGTCAAAACACCTTGTAC. The V call is TRBV3, the J call TRBJ2-4; 11 bases line up with TRBD2. From the germline J gene comes the end of the CDR3, since the read stops 1 residue before it. The CDR3 sequence is 15 residues long. Germline V gives CDR1 SNHLY, CDR2 FYNGKV (reference sequence). Unmatched junction bases numbered 1, after V lost 5 bases and J lost 0 bases.

In the case of this clone: Germline and genes here are mouse. Within the sample, other DNA sequences also encode this same CDR3. The CDR3: CASSPTGDEQYF. The sequenced part of the CDR3 DNA is TGTGCCAGCAGCCCGACAGGGGATGAACAGTAC. The chain has TRBV26 and TRBJ2-7, with TRBD1 identical over 8 bases. The read terminates 1 residue before the CDR3 end, so the remaining end is supplied by the germline J gene. V was clipped by 6 bases and J by 5 bases; unmatched bases: 3. The CDR3 is 12 residues long. Germline lookup yields CDR1 KGHPV and CDR2 FQNQEV (reference sequence).

Notes on this clone: Gene names denote mouse genes. The observed sequence ends 1 residue before the CDR3 terminus, with the missing tail filled in from the germline J gene. The V and J genes are TRBV13-2 and TRBJ2-7, with TRBD2 matching over 8 bases. CDR3 length: 15 amino acids. CDR1 and CDR2 from the germline V gene are NNHNN and SYGAGS (reference sequence). J lost 0 bases, V lost 2 bases, and 4 bases had no gene match. The covered CDR3 bases are TGTGCCAGCGGTGACTGGGGGGCGAACTCCTATGAACAGTAC. Protein sequence: CASGDWGANSYEQY. The whole CDR3 is CASGDWGANSYEQYF.

On this clone itself: The listed genes are named as in mouse. The missing CDR3 end, 1 residue past where the read stops, is filled in from the germline J gene. The chain carries TRBV12-2 and TRBJ2-3, with 11 bases that match TRBD1. CDR3 length equals 14 residues. V shed 2 bases, J shed 6 bases, and the junction held 3 bases outside the gene matches. Germline values: CDR1 SGHLS, CDR2 HYDKME. The CDR3 loop reads CASSHRDRGETLYF. The covered CDR3 bases are TGTGCCAGCTCTCACCGGGACAGGGGGGAAACGCTGTAT.

With regard to this clone: The genes are named according to mouse. The read stops 1 residue short of the end of the CDR3; the missing end is completed from the germline J gene. The chain uses TRBV26 and TRBJ1-4; no firm D call. The ends were cut back, 2 bases at V and 5 bases at J, with 6 bases in the middle. Germline CDR1 is KGHPV and CDR2 is FQNQEV (reference sequence). This CDR3 region has 13 residues. The covered CDR3 bases are TGTGCCAGCAGTCTGCGAGGGAACGAAAGATTATTT. Amino acids: CASSLRGNERLF. The whole CDR3 protein is CASSLRGNERLFF.

In this sample, this clone turned up a few times. Gene names are mouse gene names. The CDR3 end is not reached by the read, which stops 1 residue before it; the germline J gene fills it in. The chain uses TRBV3 and TRBJ2-2; D uncertain. The CDR3 extends over 12 amino acids. V was cut by 6 bases and J by 1 base, with 3 bases left in between. Germline V gene data show CDR1 as SNHLY and CDR2 as FYNGKV (reference sequence). Here the CDR3 reads CASRLNTGQLYF. Incomplete CDR3 DNA: TGTGCCAGCAGGCTAAACACCGGGCAGCTCTAC.

In its sample, this clone was seen a few times. All gene names here are mouse names. The DNA ends 1 residue before the CDR3 does, and the rest of the CDR3 is filled in from the germline J gene. The genes are TRBV3 and TRBJ2-7; possibly TRBD2 for D (6 bases). V was cut by 3 bases and J by 0 bases, with 6 bases left in between. The CDR3 is 13 amino acids. The germline V gene encodes CDR1 SNHLY and CDR2 FYNGKV (reference sequence). The CDR3 protein is CASSFGGSYEQYF. Incomplete CDR3 DNA: TGTGCCAGCAGCTTTGGGGGCTCCTATGAACAGTAC.

On this clone: Mouse names are used for the genes. This CDR3 is CASSLSGGKNTLYF. The sequenced part of the CDR3 DNA is TGTGCCAGCAGTCTGTCTGGGGGGAAAAACACCTTGTAC. This chain connects TRBV26 to TRBJ2-4; 7 positions agree with TRBD2. The read terminates 1 residue ahead of where the CDR3 ends, so the germline J gene completes it. The CDR3 runs to 14 residues. The junction had 1 base not matched to a gene; V was cut back by 0 bases and J by 4 bases. Germline V gene data show CDR1 as KGHPV and CDR2 as FQNQEV (reference sequence).

Worth noting for this clone: Gene names denote mouse genes. The read ends 1 residue before the CDR3 terminus; that terminus is restored from the germline J gene. The rearrangement links TRBV14 to TRBJ2-2; unclear D gene. The CDR3 totals 13 residues. Trimming stripped 1 base from V and 2 bases from J, with 3 bases between. Germline V CDR1 and CDR2: SGHDT, FRDEAV. The CDR3 is CASSFPNTGQLYF. The DNA read from the CDR3 is TGTGCCAGCAGTTTCCCGAACACCGGGCAGCTCTAC.

To note about this clone: Mouse germline and gene names are used. The sequenced fragment ends 1 residue before the CDR3 boundary, so the rest is inferred from the germline J gene. This chain joins TRBV16 and TRBJ2-2; no reliable D call. Trimming pared 0 bases from V and 0 bases from J, leaving 5 bases between. The CDR3 runs to 15 residues. CDR1 is SGHSA and CDR2 is FRNQAP in the germline V gene. The CDR3 bases that were read are TGTGCAAGCAGCTTAGACAGTGCAAACACCGGGCAGCTCTAC. Translation: CASSLDSANTGQLY. The full CDR3 protein is CASSLDSANTGQLYF. Together with reference TRBV16 and TRBJ2-2, the CDR3 gives the full variable domain: NAGVIQTPRHKVTGKGQEATLWCEPISGHSAVFWYRQTIVQGLEFLTYFRNQAPIDDSGMPKERFSAQMPNQSHSTLKIQSTQPQDSAVYLCASSLDSANTGQLYFGEGSKLTVL.

This clone has a single count. Gene names are the mouse ones. The read ends 1 residue shy of where the CDR3 ends; the end is completed using the germline J gene. The V call is TRBV26, the J call TRBJ2-4; D is undetermined. The CDR3 spans 13 residues. Germline loops: CDR1 KGHPV, CDR2 FQNQEV (reference sequence). Trimming stripped 4 bases from V and 1 base from J, with 6 bases between. CDR3 amino acids: CASSPSGQNTLYF. The CDR3 bases that were read are TGTGCCAGCAGTCCGAGTGGTCAAAACACCTTGTAC. Filled out from reference TRBV26 and TRBJ2-4, the complete variable domain reads NSKVIQTPRYLVKGQGQKAKMRCIPEKGHPVVFWYQQNKNNEFKFLINFQNQEVLQQIDMTEKRFSAECPSNSPCSLEIQSSEAGDSALYLCASSPSGQNTLYFGAGTRLSVL.

A remark on this clone: Gene names follow the mouse nomenclature. The read finishes 1 residue shy of the CDR3 end, and the germline J gene is used to complete it. The chain recombines TRBV12-2 with TRBJ2-7; 10 bases fit TRBD2. The germline V gene has CDR1 SGHLS and CDR2 HYDKME. The V and J ends lost 0 bases and 6 bases, in that order; junction bases with no gene match: 4. The CDR3 spans 14 residues. CDR3 bases read: TGTGCCAGCTCTCTCGCTGGGGGGGCGCGTGAACAGTAC. It specifies CASSLAGGAREQY. The whole CDR3 is CASSLAGGAREQYF.

Comments on this clone: Mouse gene names apply. The observed sequence ends 1 residue before the CDR3 terminus, with the missing tail filled in from the germline J gene. The chain employs TRBV3 and TRBJ1-4; 7 bases match TRBD1. The junction had 10 bases not matched to a gene; V was cut back by 5 bases and J by 7 bases. This CDR3 contains 15 residues. Looked up from germline, CDR1 is SNHLY and CDR2 is FYNGKV (reference sequence). The CDR3 here is CASSPGGREGERLFF. The sequenced part of the CDR3 DNA is TGTGCCAGCAGCCCAGGGGGGAGAGAGGGCGAAAGATTATTT.

Concerning this clone: Each gene name is a mouse one. CDR3 loop: CASSENSGNTLYF. The sequenced CDR3 bases are TGTGCCAGCAGTGAAAATTCTGGAAATACGCTCTAT. The rearrangement uses TRBV26 and TRBJ1-3; no clear D gene. The read terminates 1 residue ahead of where the CDR3 ends, so the germline J gene completes it. Germline V gene data show CDR1 as KGHPV and CDR2 as FQNQEV (reference sequence). With 5 bases removed from V and 0 bases from J, the gap between germline ends came to 5 bases. The CDR3 spans 13 residues. The full variable domain, in which reference TRBV26 and TRBJ1-3 provide the parts outside the CDR3, is NSKVIQTPRYLVKGQGQKAKMRCIPEKGHPVVFWYQQNKNNEFKFLINFQNQEVLQQIDMTEKRFSAECPSNSPCSLEIQSSEAGDSALYLCASSENSGNTLYFGEGSRLIVV.

This clone is medium-sized (0.01 to 0.1%) within its sample. Mouse germline and gene names are used. The CDR3 extends 1 residue past the end of the read, so its final part is completed from the germline J gene. The V call is TRBV31, the J call TRBJ1-2; 10 bases match TRBD1. CDR3 length: 14 residues. Germline V gives CDR1 GKSSPN, CDR2 SITVG. After removal of 2 bases from V and 4 bases from J, the junction contained 4 bases not matched to a gene. The DNA read from the CDR3 is TGTGCCTGGAGTGAGGGACAGGGGATCTCCGACTACACC. Translated, it gives CAWSEGQGISDYT. The CDR3 as a whole reads CAWSEGQGISDYTF. The full variable domain, its missing parts supplied by reference TRBV31 and TRBJ1-2, is AQTIHQWPVAEIKAVGSPLSLGCTIKGKSSPNLYWYWQATGGTLQQLFYSITVGQVESVVQLNLSASRPKDDQFILSTEKLLLSHSGFYLCAWSEGQGISDYTFGSGTRLLVI.

This clone is labeled medium-sized. The gene names given are mouse names. The read comes to an end 1 residue before the CDR3 does, leaving the germline J gene to fill in the end. The chain uses TRBV5 and TRBJ1-2; D not certain. Germline CDR1 and CDR2: LGHNA and YNLKQL (reference sequence). This CDR3 contains 14 residues. Trimming left V 1 base short and J 0 bases short, with 6 bases between. The CDR3 sequence: CASSQGPANSDYTF. CDR3 DNA, as far as it was read: TGTGCCAGCAGCCAAGGACCTGCAAACTCCGACTACACC.

In regard to this clone: Here the gene names and germline are mouse. The read finishes 1 residue shy of the CDR3 end, and the germline J gene is used to complete it. The same CDR3 is also encoded by other DNA sequences in this sample. The chain combines TRBV1 with TRBJ1-1; a weak D match, TRBD1 (6 bases). V lost 3 bases, J lost 1 base, and 6 bases lay in between. The CDR3 length is 13 residues. Germline-derived CDR1 and CDR2 are NSQYPW and LRSPGD (reference sequence). The chain's CDR3 is CTCSAGQNTEVFF. The sequenced part of the CDR3 DNA is TGCACCTGCAGTGCGGGACAAAACACAGAAGTCTTC.

This clone was recorded a few times. Gene names refer to mouse genes. The read gets to within 1 residue of the CDR3 end, and the germline J gene fills in the rest. This sample also contains other DNA sequences that code for the same CDR3. V gene TRBV26 combines with J gene TRBJ1-4, with 7 nucleotides matching TRBD1. CDR1 and CDR2 from the germline V gene are KGHPV and FQNQEV (reference sequence). With V trimmed by 2 bases and J by 3 bases, 0 bases remained unmatched. The CDR3 is made up of 14 amino acids. The DNA read from the CDR3 is TGTGCCAGCAGTCTGGGACAGGCCAACGAAAGATTATTT. Its translation: CASSLGQANERLF. The whole CDR3 protein is CASSLGQANERLFF.

Details on this clone: All gene names here are mouse names. The observed sequence ends 1 residue before the CDR3 terminus, with the missing tail filled in from the germline J gene. The chain recombines TRBV24 with TRBJ2-7; D gene ambiguous. The CDR3 loop spans 14 amino acids. V shed 1 base and J shed 0 bases, with 7 bases lying between them. Per the germline V gene, CDR1 is KGHTA and CDR2 is FRNEEI. This CDR3 is CASSLSRSSYEQYF. The covered CDR3 bases are TGTGCCAGCAGTCTGTCCAGGAGCTCCTATGAACAGTAC.

Notes on this clone: The listed genes are named as in mouse. The read gets to within 1 residue of the CDR3 end, and the germline J gene fills in the rest. J is TRBJ1-5 and V is TRBV17, with TRBD1 identical over 7 bases. J was trimmed by 5 bases and V by 0 bases; bases with no gene match: 7. There are 16 residues in the CDR3. Germline lookup yields CDR1 MNHDT and CDR2 YYDKIL. This CDR3 reads CASSRDRTGVDQAPLF. CDR3 DNA, as far as it was read: TGTGCTAGCAGTAGAGATCGCACAGGGGTTGACCAGGCTCCGCTT.

About this clone itself: Gene names follow the mouse nomenclature. CDR3: CASSQEGGARSSYEQYF. CDR3 DNA, as far as it was read: TGTGCCAGCAGCCAAGAGGGGGGGGCGCGTAGCTCCTATGAACAGTAC. The chain uses TRBV2 and TRBJ2-7, with 8 nucleotides matching TRBD2. The read is 1 residue too short to cover the CDR3 end, so that end is filled in from the germline J gene. The J segment lost 0 bases and the V segment lost 0 bases, leaving 7 bases of the junction unmatched. Looked up from germline, CDR1 is LGHNA and CDR2 is YSYQKL. This CDR3 is 17 amino acids long.